A selection of T cell receptor beta chains follows, all from one sample in a study of T cell responses to AZD1222 COVID-19 vaccine. Generated by immunoSEQ multiplex PCR, the TCRdb table keeps only in-frame clones and is missing some. The sample carries roughly 170,000 clones, about nine tenths recorded once. The sample in question was peripheral blood, obtained on day 0 of AZD1222 vaccination. The receptors stem from an adult in good health. The CDR3 runs from the conserved cysteine through the conserved F or W. D genes are given only for firm matches. A row's size may be missing; if present it is once, few, many or a size class.

j_call	clone_size	v_call	d_call	cdr3_aa	cdr3_nt
TRBJ1-2	-	TRBV21-1	-	CASSLSRVDGGYTF	TGTGCCAGCAGCCTGTCAAGGGTGGATGGTGGCTACACCTTC
TRBJ2-2	-	TRBV30	TRBD2	CAWSSGLATGELFF	TGTGCCTGGAGCTCTGGACTAGCAACCGGGGAGCTGTTTTTT
TRBJ2-7	-	TRBV4-1	-	CASSRANNLAGAYEQYF	TGCGCCAGCAGTCGCGCTAACAACCTGGCAGGGGCCTACGAGCAGTACTTC
TRBJ2-5	-	TRBV14	TRBD2	CASSQKASGRFQETQYF	TGTGCCAGCAGCCAAAAAGCTAGCGGGAGGTTCCAAGAGACCCAGTACTTC
TRBJ2-7	-	TRBV2	TRBD1	CASSESKAGGNYEQYF	TGTGCCAGCAGTGAGAGTAAGGCAGGGGGCAACTACGAGCAGTACTTC
TRBJ2-1	-	TRBV21-1	-	CASNPRVTSGSSYNEQFF	TGTGCCAGCAACCCAAGGGTAACGAGCGGGAGCTCCTACAATGAGCAGTTCTTC
TRBJ2-2	-	TRBV11-2	-	CASSYSNTGELFF	TGTGCCAGCAGCTATAGTAACACCGGGGAGCTGTTTTTT
TRBJ2-3	-	TRBV28	TRBD1	CASGLRDRSTDTQYF	TGTGCCAGCGGCCTCCGGGACAGGAGCACAGATACGCAGTATTTT
TRBJ2-1	-	TRBV3-1/TRBV3-2	-	CASSHITLHEQFF	TGTGCCAGCAGCCACATTACCCTCCACGAGCAGTTCTTC
TRBJ2-7	-	TRBV2	TRBD1	CASRWDRGQPLQYEQYF	TGTGCCAGCAGATGGGACAGGGGGCAACCCCTGCAGTACGAGCAGTACTTC
TRBJ1-1	-	TRBV19	TRBD1	CASTQTGVPKNTEAFF	TGTGCCAGTACGCAAACAGGGGTTCCGAAGAACACTGAAGCTTTCTTT
TRBJ1-5	-	TRBV19	-	CASSINSGSNQPQHF	TGTGCCAGTAGTATCAATTCCGGAAGCAATCAGCCCCAGCATTTT
TRBJ1-1	-	TRBV2	TRBD1	CASRDLGQVNTEAFF	TGTGCCAGCAGGGACCTTGGACAGGTGAACACTGAAGCTTTCTTT
TRBJ1-4	-	TRBV2	TRBD1	CASRVQGVQEVF	TGTGCCAGCAGGGTACAGGGGGTACAGGAGGTTTTT
TRBJ1-1	-	TRBV11-2	-	CASSWTKGKNTEAFF	TGTGCCAGCAGCTGGACGAAGGGCAAGAACACTGAAGCTTTCTTT
TRBJ2-7	once	TRBV5-1	-	CASREVQGDEQYF	TGCGCCAGCAGGGAGGTACAGGGAGACGAGCAGTACTTC
TRBJ2-7	few	TRBV28	TRBD2	CASLPISGSYEQYF	TGTGCCAGCTTACCCATTAGCGGGAGCTACGAGCAGTACTTC
TRBJ2-1	-	TRBV24-1	-	CATSVPVLNEQFF	TGTGCCACCAGTGTTCCAGTTCTCAATGAGCAGTTCTTC
TRBJ1-1	-	TRBV28	-	CASSFPGSTEAFF	TGTGCCAGCAGTTTTCCGGGGAGCACTGAAGCTTTCTTT
TRBJ1-1	-	TRBV5-1	-	CASSLGAGEADTEAFF	TGCGCCAGCAGCTTGGGTGCCGGGGAAGCTGACACTGAAGCTTTCTTT
TRBJ2-1	-	TRBV24-1	-	CATSSGDEQFF	TGTGCCACCAGTAGTGGGGATGAGCAGTTCTTC
TRBJ1-4	-	TRBV6-2/TRBV6-3	-	CASSYREDKLFF	TGTGCCAGCAGTTACAGGGAGGATAAACTGTTTTTT
TRBJ2-3	-	TRBV6-4	TRBD2	CASSGLAGGDTQYF	TGTGCCAGCAGTGGACTAGCGGGAGGTGATACGCAGTATTTT
TRBJ1-2	-	TRBV7-3	TRBD1	CASSLTAQGAGTDF	TGTGCCAGCAGCTTAACCGCCCAGGGGGCGGGTACCGACTTC
TRBJ2-3	few	TRBV2	TRBD1	CASSGGQGVWDTQYF	TGTGCCAGCAGTGGGGGACAGGGGGTGTGGGATACGCAGTATTTT
TRBJ1-1	-	TRBV6-5	-	CASRRQRNTEAFF	TGTGCCAGCAGACGTCAACGAAACACTGAAGCTTTCTTT
TRBJ2-1	-	TRBV2	-	CASMTGVLNEQFF	TGTGCCAGCATGACGGGAGTATTAAATGAGCAGTTCTTC
TRBJ2-1	-	TRBV6-5	TRBD2	CASMGLAGSYNEQFF	TGTGCCAGCATGGGTCTAGCGGGGTCCTACAATGAGCAGTTCTTC
TRBJ1-5	-	TRBV19	-	CASSDGWSNQPQHF	TGTGCCAGTAGCGACGGGTGGAGCAATCAGCCCCAGCATTTT
TRBJ2-7	-	TRBV11-3	TRBD2	CASRGFSGDSSYEQYF	TGTGCCAGCAGGGGGTTTAGCGGGGATAGCTCCTACGAGCAGTACTTC
TRBJ1-3	-	TRBV28	-	CASGKRNTIYF	TGTGCCAGCGGTAAGAGAAACACCATATATTTT
TRBJ1-6	-	TRBV15	-	CATSRAPAGHSGSPLHF	TGTGCCACCAGCAGAGCGCCCGCGGGCCACTCAGGTTCACCCCTCCACTTT
TRBJ2-6	-	TRBV5-1	-	CASSYPRPYSGANVLTF	TGCGCCAGCAGCTACCCTAGGCCCTACTCTGGGGCCAACGTCCTGACTTTC
TRBJ2-7	-	TRBV2	-	CASSEDRTYEQYF	TGTGCCAGCAGTGAGGACCGAACCTACGAGCAGTACTTC
TRBJ2-7	once	TRBV29-1	TRBD2	CSVEMASGTLTYEQYF	TGCAGCGTTGAAATGGCTAGCGGGACTTTAACCTACGAGCAGTACTTC
TRBJ1-4	-	TRBV30	TRBD1	CAWRPTGTVSNNEKLFF	TGTGCCTGGAGGCCAACCGGGACAGTAAGCAATAATGAAAAACTGTTTTTT
TRBJ2-1	-	TRBV4-1	-	CASSLGRYNEQFF	TGCGCCAGCAGCCTGGGCAGGTACAATGAGCAGTTCTTC
TRBJ1-3	-	TRBV19	TRBD1	CASSFPGQARNTIYF	TGTGCCAGTAGTTTCCCGGGACAGGCAAGAAACACCATATATTTT
TRBJ1-1	-	TRBV10-3	TRBD1	CAIRSGTGIPGVTEAFF	TGTGCCATCAGGAGCGGGACAGGGATACCCGGAGTCACTGAAGCTTTCTTT
TRBJ2-7	-	TRBV20-1	TRBD2	CSASGWASGSSQEQYF	TGCAGTGCTAGTGGGTGGGCGAGCGGGAGTTCTCAAGAGCAGTACTTC
TRBJ1-2	-	TRBV10-3	-	CASTDRMNYGYTF	TGTGCCAGCACAGACAGGATGAACTATGGCTACACCTTC
TRBJ2-3	-	TRBV5-6	-	CASSLGGTDTQYF	TGTGCCAGCAGCTTGGGGGGCACAGATACGCAGTATTTT
TRBJ2-1	-	TRBV9	TRBD1	CASSATGTGGPREQFF	TGTGCCAGCAGCGCAACCGGGACAGGGGGCCCGAGGGAGCAGTTCTTC
TRBJ2-7	-	TRBV18	-	CASSPRAVKSSYEQYF	TGTGCCAGCTCACCCCGGGCGGTTAAAAGCTCCTACGAGCAGTACTTC
TRBJ1-3	-	TRBV6-5	TRBD1	CASSFDRAGNTIYF	TGTGCCAGCAGCTTCGACAGGGCTGGAAACACCATATATTTT
TRBJ1-6	-	TRBV2	TRBD1	CASGKGQGTNSPLHF	TGTGCCAGCGGAAAGGGACAGGGAACGAATTCACCCCTCCACTTT
TRBJ2-5	-	TRBV25-1	-	CASSEQWRATQYF	TGTGCCAGCAGTGAACAATGGAGGGCCACCCAGTACTTC
TRBJ1-6	-	TRBV18	-	CASSLGRTDSPLHF	TGTGCCAGCTCACTGGGACGGACCGACTCACCCCTCCACTTT
TRBJ2-5	-	TRBV3-1/TRBV3-2	-	CASSGANRVQETQYF	TGTGCCAGCAGCGGCGCGAACCGGGTCCAAGAGACCCAGTACTTC
TRBJ1-4	-	TRBV2	-	CASKAGSANEKLFF	TGTGCCAGCAAGGCGGGATCGGCTAATGAAAAACTGTTTTTT